These 22 T cell receptor beta chains were all obtained from the same sample, sequenced in a study of draining lymph node invasion in breast cancer. TCRdb processed the bulk RNA-seq reads anew with MiXCR; each CDR3 protein has one entry. The sample lists more than 3,000 distinct CDR3 sequences; about 73% were seen once. Cells sorted as CD4+ CD45RA- CD25- were taken as memory conventional CD4 T cells. Sequenced input: sorted memory CD4+ effector T cells from a lymph node. The receptor source for this set is a female donor with luminal breast cancer.

The chain employs TRBV12-3 or TRBV12-4 and TRBJ1-1; 8 bases are a match to TRBD1. V shed 6 bases and J 8 bases; nucleotides not matched to a gene: 8. The CDR3 is 13 amino acids. The CDR3 region is CASSRRRDREAFF. The CDR3 DNA reads as TGTGCCAGCAGCCGCCGTCGGGACAGGGAAGCTTTCTTT.

This rearrangement joins TRBV4-2 to TRBJ1-6; a possible D gene is TRBD1 (5 bases). The V end lost 0 bases, the J end lost 9 bases, and 12 bases lay between the germline ends. CDR1 LGHNA and CDR2 YNFKEQ come from the germline V gene. This CDR3 has 15 amino acids. CDR3 amino acids: CASSQERGSGSPLHF. CDR3 coding DNA: TGTGCCAGCAGCCAAGAAAGGGGATCTGGTTCACCCCTCCACTTT.

The gene calls are TRBV12-3 or TRBV12-4 and TRBJ1-5; the D gene is possibly TRBD1 (5 bases). V gave up 4 bases and J gave up 7 bases, with 17 bases separating them. The CDR3 is 15 amino acids. CDR3: CASSSTAAGVQPQHF. Written as DNA, the CDR3 is TGTGCCAGCAGTTCGACGGCGGCGGGGGTACAGCCCCAGCATTTT.

This sequence joins TRBV20-1 and TRBJ2-1; 7 bases match TRBD2. In germline, CDR1 is DFQATT, CDR2 SNEGSKA (reference sequence). This CDR3 contains 14 residues. The V segment lost 2 bases and the J segment 9 bases; nucleotides outside the gene matches: 10. The CDR3 is CSARSGAASSEQFF. CDR3 sequence (DNA): TGCAGTGCTAGAAGCGGGGCGGCCTCTTCTGAGCAGTTCTTC.

This clonotype appeared a single time. The chain recombines TRBV4-3 with TRBJ2-3, with 9 bases aligning to TRBD2. Germline CDR1 LGHNA, CDR2 YSLEER. After removal of 4 bases from V and 5 bases from J, the junction contained 13 bases not matched to a gene. There are 17 residues in the CDR3. The CDR3 reads CASSPTGSGRRVDTQYF. DNA of the CDR3: TGCGCCAGCAGCCCAACAGGAAGCGGGAGGCGGGTAGATACGCAGTATTTT.

This chain uses TRBV7-6 with TRBJ2-2; 10 bases are shared with TRBD2. This CDR3 region has 16 residues. The V gene's germline CDR1 is SGHVS and CDR2 FNYEAQ. V shed 0 bases and J 4 bases; nucleotides not matched to a gene: 2. CDR3 nucleotides: TGTGCCAGCAGCTTAGCTACTAGCGGGATCACCGGGGAGCTGTTTTTT. Residues: CASSLATSGITGELFF. Full variable domain (outside the CDR3, taken from reference TRBV7-6 and TRBJ2-2): GAGVSQSPRYKVTKRGQDVALRCDPISGHVSLYWYRQALGQGPEFLTYFNYEAQQDKSGLPNDRFSAERPEGSISTLTIQRTEQRDSAMYRCASSLATSGITGELFFGEGSRLTVL.

V is TRBV12-3 or TRBV12-4 and J is TRBJ2-3; 7 bases are a match to TRBD2. The ends lost 4 bases at V and 6 bases at J; junction bases unmatched: 7. The CDR3 has 14 residues. The DNA of the CDR3 is TGTGCCAGCAGTTCTTTAGCGGGCTCTGATACGCAGTATTTT. It encodes CASSSLAGSDTQYF.

The chain is built from TRBV12-3 or TRBV12-4 and TRBJ1-3; tentative D call: TRBD1 (5 bases). CDR3 size: 13 residues. V dropped 7 bases and J dropped 11 bases, with 18 bases sitting between them. CDR3 amino acids: CASTPSAVGAIYF. The CDR3 nucleotides read TGTGCCAGCACCCCCTCCGCCGTGGGGGCCATATATTTT.

The chain joins TRBV2 to TRBJ2-7; D call uncertain. The CDR3 loop spans 13 amino acids. Germline assignment: CDR1 SNHLY and CDR2 FYNNEI. The V and J ends lost 2 bases and 4 bases respectively, with 9 bases between them. CDR3 sequence (DNA): TGTGCCAGCAGTGAACTAAGGGTTTACGAGCAGTACTTC. Amino acids: CASSELRVYEQYF.

The genes are TRBV5-6 and TRBJ2-5, with TRBD1 identical over 8 bases. CDR1 and CDR2 from the germline V gene are SGHDT and YYEEEE. This CDR3 has 14 residues. V trimming: 5 bases; J trimming: 4 bases; junction bases outside the gene matches: 7. The CDR3 reads CASSPGGSRETQYF. In DNA form, the CDR3 reads TGTGCCAGCAGTCCAGGGGGCTCGCGAGAGACCCAGTACTTC.

This clonotype was seen more than once but under ten times. V usage is TRBV5-1 and J usage is TRBJ1-1, with D possibly matching TRBD1 (5 bases). This CDR3 is built from 17 residues. Germline V gene lookup returns CDR1 SGHRS and CDR2 YFSETQ. With 0 bases removed from V and 3 bases from J, the gap between germline ends came to 18 bases. The DNA for the CDR3 is TGCGCCAGCAGCTTGGGAACAGGTCACCCGGCGGACACTGAAGCTTTCTTT. Protein product: CASSLGTGHPADTEAFF.

The chain couples TRBV7-2 to TRBJ1-6; maybe TRBD1 (6 bases). The CDR3 has 14 amino acids. Germline CDR1 SGHTA, CDR2 FQGNSA. V gave up 3 bases and J gave up 7 bases, with 10 bases separating them. The CDR3 loop reads CASSFRTENSPLHF. CDR3 nucleotide sequence: TGTGCCAGCAGCTTTCGGACAGAGAATTCACCCCTCCACTTT.

The chain combines TRBV10-3 with TRBJ1-1; D uncertain. The germline CDR1 and CDR2 sequences are ENHRY and SYGVKD. V was cut by 8 bases and J by 4 bases, with 17 bases left in between. This CDR3 has 14 residues. This CDR3 reads CAIEAGEGGTEAFF. CDR3 nucleotide sequence: TGTGCCATCGAGGCTGGGGAAGGTGGCACTGAAGCTTTCTTT.

This chain uses TRBV10-3 with TRBJ2-7; the match to TRBD1 covers 7 bases. This CDR3 has 12 residues. Trimming took 3 bases from V and 4 from J; bases not matched to a gene: 0. Germline CDR1 is ENHRY and CDR2 is SYGVKD. Here the CDR3 reads CAISEQGYEQYF. DNA of the CDR3: TGTGCCATCAGTGAACAGGGGTACGAGCAGTACTTC.

The V gene is TRBV20-1, the J gene TRBJ2-2; D is unclear. CDR1 DFQATT and CDR2 SNEGSKA come from the germline V gene (reference sequence). The CDR3 loop spans 15 amino acids. DNA for the CDR3: TGCAGGGGCCATCCCGGCCAACCCCTCACCGGGGAGCTGTTTTTT. Residues: CRGHPGQPLTGELFF.

The V and J genes are TRBV30 and TRBJ2-7, with D possibly matching TRBD1 (5 bases). Germline V gives CDR1 GTSNPN, CDR2 SVGIG (reference sequence). Trimming took 5 bases from V and 6 from J, leaving 17 bases between them. The CDR3 has 13 amino acids. In nucleotides, the CDR3 is TGTGCCTGGTCGTATGGGGCTAGGTCCGAGCAGTACTTC. Translated: CAWSYGARSEQYF. Full variable domain (remainder filled in from reference TRBV30 and TRBJ2-7): SQTIHQWPATLVQPVGSPLSLECTVEGTSNPNLYWYRQAAGRGLQLLFYSVGIGQISSEVPQNLSASRPQDRQFILSSKKLLLSDSGFYLCAWSYGARSEQYFGPGTRLTVT.

The chain's CDR3 is CAGLSSGANVLTF. Here the CDR3 DNA reads TGTGCCGGTTTGAGCTCTGGGGCCAACGTCCTGACTTTC. The chain combines TRBV28 with TRBJ2-6; no definite D call. Per germline, CDR1 MDHEN and CDR2 SYDVKM. Trimming took off 11 bases at V and 0 bases at J, with 8 bases between the two ends. This CDR3 region has 13 residues.

This chain joins TRBV20-1 and TRBJ2-3; TRBD1 matches at 9 bases. The CDR3 consists of 14 residues. CDR1 and CDR2 (germline): DFQATT, SNEGSKA (reference sequence). J gave up 6 bases and V 3 bases, and 7 bases lay outside the gene matches. The DNA for the CDR3 is TGCAGTGCTAGCCAGGACAGGGGAACGGATACGCAGTATTTT. Translating gives CSASQDRGTDTQYF.

The chain couples TRBV6-2 or TRBV6-3 to TRBJ1-1; D may be TRBD1 (6 bases). Between the trimmed V and J ends, which lost 5 bases and 3 bases, there was a span of 13 bases. The CDR3 contains 14 residues. CDR1 and CDR2 (germline): MNHEY, SVGEGT. The CDR3 DNA reads TGTGCCAGCAGTAGAGGACAGTCCTACACTGAAGCTTTCTTT. It codes for CASSRGQSYTEAFF.

The gene calls are TRBV7-3 and TRBJ1-1; D gene ambiguous. The germline V gene has CDR1 SGHTA and CDR2 FQGTGA. With 4 bases removed from V and 4 bases from J, the gap between germline ends came to 10 bases. The CDR3 runs to 13 residues. The CDR3 DNA follows: TGTGCCAGCAGCTCCCGACGGACCACTGAAGCTTTCTTT. Amino acid sequence: CASSSRRTTEAFF.

This chain connects TRBV6-2 or TRBV6-3 to TRBJ2-1; 9 bases are a match to TRBD1. With V trimmed by 0 bases and J by 10 bases, 10 bases remained unmatched. The CDR3 has 16 amino acids. Germline CDR1 is MNHEY and CDR2 is SVGEGT. Written as DNA, the CDR3 is TGTGCCAGCAGTTACTCGGGACAGGGCCCCAAGGAGGAGCAGTTCTTC. Its translation is CASSYSGQGPKEEQFF.

This sequence joins TRBV20-1 and TRBJ1-1; the D gene is possibly TRBD1 (5 bases). The CDR3 is made up of 15 amino acids. Germline CDR1 is DFQATT and CDR2 is SNEGSKA (reference sequence). V was clipped by 6 bases and J by 0 bases, with 17 bases between them. In DNA, the CDR3 is TGCAGTGCCGCCATAACAGGCCACATGAACACTGAAGCTTTCTTT. This translates into CSAAITGHMNTEAFF.